The subject of this entry is one T cell receptor (beta chain). Antigen: not known. The time point: pre-treatment sample, taken before nivolumab and TIL therapy. This record comes from a study of TIL therapy for anti-PD-1-resistant metastatic lung cancer. Study details: Progressing patients received lymphodepletion, expanded TIL infusion and IL-2. Study outcomes and limitations: TIL clonotype persistence in blood showed no apparent association with response.

Sequencing used immunoSEQ v3. Some clones are missing from TCRdb's copy, which holds only in-frame ones; the method was immunoSEQ multiplex PCR. The profile shows around 15,000 clones, 86% of them singletons. The V and J ends lost 1 base and 8 bases, in that order; junction bases with no gene match: 7. Germline-derived CDR1 and CDR2 are MGHRA and YSYEKL. This CDR3 contains 14 residues. This sequence was found in a person aged 25-80 years with non-small cell lung cancer. This sample comprised blood, obtained at baseline. The V and J genes are TRBV4-1 and TRBJ1-2; 7 nucleotides agree with TRBD1. The CDR3 DNA reads TGCGCCAGCAGCCAAGGACAGGGTCTACGGGGCTACACCTTC. Encoded protein: CASSQGQGLRGYTF.